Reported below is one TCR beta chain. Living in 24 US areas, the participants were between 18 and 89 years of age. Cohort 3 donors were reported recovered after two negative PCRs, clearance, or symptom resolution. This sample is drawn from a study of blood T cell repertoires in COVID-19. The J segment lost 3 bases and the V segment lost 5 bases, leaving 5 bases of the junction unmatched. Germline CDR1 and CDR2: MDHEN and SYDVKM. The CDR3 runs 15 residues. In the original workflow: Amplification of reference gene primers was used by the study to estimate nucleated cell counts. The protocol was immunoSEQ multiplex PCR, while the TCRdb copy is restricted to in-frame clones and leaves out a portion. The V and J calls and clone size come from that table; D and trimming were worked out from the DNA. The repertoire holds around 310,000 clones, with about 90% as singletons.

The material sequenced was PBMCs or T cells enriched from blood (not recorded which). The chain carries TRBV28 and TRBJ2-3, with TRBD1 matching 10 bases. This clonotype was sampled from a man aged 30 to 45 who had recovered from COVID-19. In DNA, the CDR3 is TGTGCCAGCAGTCTAGGGGGACAGGGGACAGATACGCAGTATTTT. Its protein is CASSLGGQGTDTQYF.